This is a list of T cell receptor beta chains from one sample in a study of persistence of HIV-infected CD4 T cells. Their antigens are not known. Libraries were prepared by immunoSEQ multiplex PCR; TCRdb keeps only in-frame clonotypes and omits some of them. This repertoire shows tens of thousands of clones, more than 75% found once; its top ten account for approximately 14%. Sequenced here: CD4+ T cells sorted from PBMCs after roughly 20-hour stimulation, sampled from a patient who received antiretroviral therapy. These TCRs come from an adult man with HIV who was CMV-seropositive. The CDR3 runs from the conserved cysteine through the conserved F or W. The order of the fields is J gene, D gene, clone size, V gene, CDR3 DNA, CDR3 protein. A D gene is named only where the DNA matches it firmly. Rows may omit the clone size; those that give it use once, few, many or a size class.

J gene: TRBJ2-7
D gene: NA
clone size: NA
V gene: TRBV6-6
CDR3 DNA: TGTGCCAGCACCTCCCAAGGGTACGAGCAGTACTTC
CDR3 protein: CASTSQGYEQYF

J gene: TRBJ1-2
D gene: NA
clone size: NA
V gene: TRBV27
CDR3 DNA: TGTGCCAGCAGTTTAGAGGGTACAGGGAGGATCTATGGCTACACCTTC
CDR3 protein: CASSLEGTGRIYGYTF

J gene: TRBJ2-3
D gene: TRBD2
clone size: NA
V gene: TRBV14
CDR3 DNA: TGTGCCAGCAGCCGAAGGAGAGGGACTAGCGGGGATACGCAGTATTTT
CDR3 protein: CASSRRRGTSGDTQYF

J gene: TRBJ2-3
D gene: NA
clone size: NA
V gene: TRBV30
CDR3 DNA: TGTGCCTGGAGTGTTACAGGAACAGATACGCAGTATTTT
CDR3 protein: CAWSVTGTDTQYF

J gene: TRBJ1-4
D gene: NA
clone size: once
V gene: TRBV14
CDR3 DNA: TGTGCCAGCAGCCCTAGCGGACGAAGTGAAAAACTGTTTTTT
CDR3 protein: CASSPSGRSEKLFF

J gene: TRBJ2-7
D gene: NA
clone size: NA
V gene: TRBV10-3
CDR3 DNA: TGTGCCATCAGTGAGTCGAAAGGGAACTCCTACGAGCAGTACTTC
CDR3 protein: CAISESKGNSYEQYF

J gene: TRBJ1-2
D gene: NA
clone size: NA
V gene: TRBV12-3/TRBV12-4
CDR3 DNA: TGTGCCAGCAGTTTAGTGGGCAGGGAAGACACCTTC
CDR3 protein: CASSLVGREDTF

J gene: TRBJ2-3
D gene: NA
clone size: NA
V gene: TRBV6-5
CDR3 DNA: TGTGCCAGCAGTCCAAGTGGGGGAGGCACAGATACGCAGTATTTT
CDR3 protein: CASSPSGGGTDTQYF

J gene: TRBJ1-4
D gene: NA
clone size: once
V gene: TRBV5-1
CDR3 DNA: TGCGCCAGCAGCTTGTGGGCCACGGGGGAAAAACTGTTTTTT
CDR3 protein: CASSLWATGEKLFF

J gene: TRBJ1-4
D gene: TRBD1
clone size: NA
V gene: TRBV19
CDR3 DNA: TGTGCCAGTAGTATTTCTGGGACAGGGTGGGAAAAACTGTTTTTT
CDR3 protein: CASSISGTGWEKLFF

J gene: TRBJ2-5
D gene: TRBD1
clone size: NA
V gene: TRBV5-1
CDR3 DNA: TGCGCCAGCAGCTTGGAAGGGGGCAGGGAGACCCAGTACTTC
CDR3 protein: CASSLEGGRETQYF

J gene: TRBJ1-2
D gene: TRBD1
clone size: few
V gene: TRBV27
CDR3 DNA: TGTGCCAGCAGATACAAGGGACAGGGGACACCTACCTATGGCTACACCTTC
CDR3 protein: CASRYKGQGTPTYGYTF

J gene: TRBJ2-1
D gene: NA
clone size: NA
V gene: TRBV30
CDR3 DNA: TGTGCCTGGGACAGTGGGGTAGCCGGTGAGCAGTTCTTC
CDR3 protein: CAWDSGVAGEQFF

J gene: TRBJ2-7
D gene: NA
clone size: NA
V gene: TRBV30
CDR3 DNA: TGTGCCTGGAGGCGTACAGGGTTCTCCTACGAGCAGTACTTC
CDR3 protein: CAWRRTGFSYEQYF

J gene: TRBJ1-3
D gene: NA
clone size: once
V gene: TRBV5-1
CDR3 DNA: TGCGCCAGCAGCCCGACATGGGGAAACACCATATATTTT
CDR3 protein: CASSPTWGNTIYF

J gene: TRBJ2-7
D gene: NA
clone size: NA
V gene: TRBV7-2
CDR3 DNA: TGTGCCAGCAGCTTTAAGGAGGAGAACGAGCAGTACTTC
CDR3 protein: CASSFKEENEQYF